One T cell receptor (beta chain) is described in this entry. Its target is unknown. Amplification of the TCR beta CDR3 regions used RNA transcripts (as template). The library came from an HTBI-primed first-round RT-PCR and a second-round multiplex PCR. One entry per CDR3 protein, called by TCRdb with MiXCR from the multiplex PCR reads. The top ten hold roughly 45% of the sample, which has about 740,000 distinct CDR3 sequences, roughly 40% seen once. The sample originates from a study of Graves' ophthalmopathy and Graves' hyperthyroidism. The CDR3 is 15 amino acids. Trimming took off 3 bases at V and 3 bases at J, with 14 bases between the two ends. CDR1 LNHNV and CDR2 YYDKDF come from the germline V gene (reference sequence). Findings of the study overall: In blood appeared most of the expanded thyroid clonotypes whose frequency exceeded 0.001. The model flagged ophthalmopathy progression at roughly 71% sensitivity and 72% to 80% specificity. Distinction of ophthalmopathy from stable hyperthyroidism by a 13-signature model reached approximately 88% sensitivity and roughly 81% specificity.

Sequencing was done on a sample of peripheral blood. The chain carries TRBV15 and TRBJ1-2; tentative D call: TRBD1 (6 bases). This receptor was obtained from an adult man with Graves' ophthalmopathy. CDR3 loop: CATSSYLDRYYGYTF. CDR3 DNA: TGTGCCACCAGCAGTTACTTGGACAGATACTATGGCTACACCTTC.